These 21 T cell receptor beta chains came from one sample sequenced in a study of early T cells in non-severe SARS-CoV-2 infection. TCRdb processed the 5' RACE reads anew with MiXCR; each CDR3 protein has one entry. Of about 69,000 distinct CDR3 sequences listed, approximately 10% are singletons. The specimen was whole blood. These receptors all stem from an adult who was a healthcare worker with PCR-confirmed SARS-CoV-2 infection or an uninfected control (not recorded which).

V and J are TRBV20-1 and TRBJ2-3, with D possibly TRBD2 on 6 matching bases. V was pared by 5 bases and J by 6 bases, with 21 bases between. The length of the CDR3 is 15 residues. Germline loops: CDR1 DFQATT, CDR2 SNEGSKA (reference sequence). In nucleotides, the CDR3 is TGCAGTGCTGGAGGGACTGGCGGTGGATTGGATACGCAGTATTTT. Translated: CSAGGTGGGLDTQYF.

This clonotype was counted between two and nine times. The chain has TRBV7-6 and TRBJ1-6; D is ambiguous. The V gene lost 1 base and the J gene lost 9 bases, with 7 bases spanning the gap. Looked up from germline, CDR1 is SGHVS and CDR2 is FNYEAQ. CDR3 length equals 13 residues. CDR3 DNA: TGTGCCAGCAGCTTAGGGTCCATTTCACCCCTCCACTTT. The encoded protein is CASSLGSISPLHF.

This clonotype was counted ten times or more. The CDR3 region is CASVPPTGTGYNEQFF. The CDR3 coding sequence is TGCGCCAGCGTCCCGCCCACCGGGACAGGGTACAATGAGCAGTTCTTC. The J gene is TRBJ2-1, the V gene TRBV10-2; 9 bases agree with TRBD1. The CDR3 contains 16 residues. Germline V CDR1 and CDR2: WSHSY, SAAADI. J lost 4 bases, V lost 8 bases, and 12 bases had no gene match.

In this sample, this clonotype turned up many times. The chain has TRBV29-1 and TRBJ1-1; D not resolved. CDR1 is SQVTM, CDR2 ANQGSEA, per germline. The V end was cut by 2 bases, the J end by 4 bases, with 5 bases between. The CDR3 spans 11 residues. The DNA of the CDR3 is TGCAGCGTTGAATATCCCACTGAAGCTTTCTTT. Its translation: CSVEYPTEAFF.

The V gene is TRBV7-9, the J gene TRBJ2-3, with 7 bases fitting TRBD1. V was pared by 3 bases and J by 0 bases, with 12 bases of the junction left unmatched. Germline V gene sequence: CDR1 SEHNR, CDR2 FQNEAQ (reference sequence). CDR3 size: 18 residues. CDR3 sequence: CASSLGTARILSTDTQYF. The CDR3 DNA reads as TGTGCCAGCAGCTTGGGGACAGCTCGAATACTTAGCACAGATACGCAGTATTTT.

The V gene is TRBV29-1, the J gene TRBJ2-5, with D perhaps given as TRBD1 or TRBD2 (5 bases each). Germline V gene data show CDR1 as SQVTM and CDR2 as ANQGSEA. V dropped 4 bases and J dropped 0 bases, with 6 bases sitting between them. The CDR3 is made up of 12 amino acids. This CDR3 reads CSVGGYQETQYF. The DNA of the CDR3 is TGCAGCGTTGGGGGGTACCAAGAGACCCAGTACTTC.

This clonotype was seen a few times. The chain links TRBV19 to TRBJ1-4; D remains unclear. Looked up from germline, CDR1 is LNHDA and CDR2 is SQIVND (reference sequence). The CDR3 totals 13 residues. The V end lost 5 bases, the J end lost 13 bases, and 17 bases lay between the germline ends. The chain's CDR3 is CASSLGNEKGLFF. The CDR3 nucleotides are TGTGCCAGTAGTCTCGGGAATGAAAAAGGACTGTTTTTT.

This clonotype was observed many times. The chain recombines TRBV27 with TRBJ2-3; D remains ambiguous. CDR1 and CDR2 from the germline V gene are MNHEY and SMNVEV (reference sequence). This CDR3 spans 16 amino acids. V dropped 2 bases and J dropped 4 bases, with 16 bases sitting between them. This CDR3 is CASSLTLPTAADTQYF. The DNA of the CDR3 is TGTGCCAGCAGTTTAACCCTCCCGACCGCCGCAGATACGCAGTATTTT.

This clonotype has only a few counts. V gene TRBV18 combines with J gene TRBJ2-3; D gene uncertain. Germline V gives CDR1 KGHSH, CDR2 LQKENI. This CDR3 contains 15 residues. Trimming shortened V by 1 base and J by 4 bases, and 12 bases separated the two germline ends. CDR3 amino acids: CASSPRLADADTQYF. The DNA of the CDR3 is TGTGCCAGCTCACCACGCCTCGCAGACGCAGATACGCAGTATTTT.

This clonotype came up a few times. The CDR3 sequence is CASSVQGTGYTF. The CDR3 DNA follows: TGTGCCAGCAGCGTACAGGGAACTGGCTACACCTTC. The chain recombines TRBV7-9 with TRBJ1-2, with TRBD1 as a possible D gene (6 bases). Germline CDR1 reads SEHNR; CDR2 reads FQNEAQ (reference sequence). V lost 5 bases and J 7 bases, leaving 11 bases between the germline ends. This CDR3 has 12 amino acids.

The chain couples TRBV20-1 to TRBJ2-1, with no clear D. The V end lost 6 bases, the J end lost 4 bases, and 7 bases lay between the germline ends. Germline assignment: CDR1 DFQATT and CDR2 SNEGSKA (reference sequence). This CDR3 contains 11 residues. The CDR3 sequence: CSASLYNEQFF. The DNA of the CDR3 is TGCAGTGCCTCCTTATACAATGAGCAGTTCTTC.

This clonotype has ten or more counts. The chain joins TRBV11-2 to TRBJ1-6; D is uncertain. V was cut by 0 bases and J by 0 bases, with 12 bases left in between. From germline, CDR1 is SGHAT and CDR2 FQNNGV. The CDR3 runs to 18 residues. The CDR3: CASSLDLLGSSYNSPLHF. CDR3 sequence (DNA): TGTGCCAGCAGCTTAGATCTTTTGGGTAGCTCCTATAATTCACCCCTCCACTTT.

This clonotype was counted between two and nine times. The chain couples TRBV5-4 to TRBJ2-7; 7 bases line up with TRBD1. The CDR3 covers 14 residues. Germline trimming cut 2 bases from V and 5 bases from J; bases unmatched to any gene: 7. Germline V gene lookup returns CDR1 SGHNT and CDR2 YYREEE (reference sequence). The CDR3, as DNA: TGTGCCAGCAGCTTCCGACAGGGATGGGACGAGCAGTACTTC. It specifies CASSFRQGWDEQYF. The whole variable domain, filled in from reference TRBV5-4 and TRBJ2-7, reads ETGVTQSPTHLIKTRGQQVTLRCSSQSGHNTVSWYQQALGQGPQFIFQYYREEENGRGNFPPRFSGLQFPNYSSELNVNALELDDSALYLCASSFRQGWDEQYFGPGTRLTVT.

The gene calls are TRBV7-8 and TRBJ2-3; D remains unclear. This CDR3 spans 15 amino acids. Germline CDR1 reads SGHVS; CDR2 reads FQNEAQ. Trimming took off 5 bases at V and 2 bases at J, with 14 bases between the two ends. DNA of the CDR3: TGTGCCAGCAGCCCCCTCGTTGGGGTCACAGATACGCAGTATTTT. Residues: CASSPLVGVTDTQYF.

Here the CDR3 reads CSVLGTSGSDTQYF. The CDR3 DNA follows: TGCAGCGTGCTAGGGACTAGCGGATCAGATACGCAGTATTTT. The rearrangement uses TRBV29-1 and TRBJ2-3; 11 bases are a match to TRBD2. The CDR3 sequence is 14 residues long. Germline loops: CDR1 SQVTM, CDR2 ANQGSEA. The junction had 6 bases not matched to a gene; V was cut back by 6 bases and J by 4 bases.

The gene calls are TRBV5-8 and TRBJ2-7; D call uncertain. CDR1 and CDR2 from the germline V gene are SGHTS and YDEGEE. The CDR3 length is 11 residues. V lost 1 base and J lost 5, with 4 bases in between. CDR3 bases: TGTGCCAGCAGCTTGTTGGACGAGCAGTACTTC. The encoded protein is CASSLLDEQYF.

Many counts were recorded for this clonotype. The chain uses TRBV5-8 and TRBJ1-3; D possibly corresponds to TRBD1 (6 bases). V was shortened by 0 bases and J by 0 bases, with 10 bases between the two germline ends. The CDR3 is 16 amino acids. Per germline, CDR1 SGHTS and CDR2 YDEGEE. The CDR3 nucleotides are TGTGCCAGCAGCTTGGGGACAGTCGCCTCTGGAAACACCATATATTTT. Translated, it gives CASSLGTVASGNTIYF.

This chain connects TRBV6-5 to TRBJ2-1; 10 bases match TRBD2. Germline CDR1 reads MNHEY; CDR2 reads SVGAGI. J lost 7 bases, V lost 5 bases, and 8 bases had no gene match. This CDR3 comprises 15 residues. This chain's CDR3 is CASSPRAAGGNEQFF. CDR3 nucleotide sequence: TGTGCCAGCAGTCCCCGGGCAGCGGGGGGGAATGAGCAGTTCTTC.

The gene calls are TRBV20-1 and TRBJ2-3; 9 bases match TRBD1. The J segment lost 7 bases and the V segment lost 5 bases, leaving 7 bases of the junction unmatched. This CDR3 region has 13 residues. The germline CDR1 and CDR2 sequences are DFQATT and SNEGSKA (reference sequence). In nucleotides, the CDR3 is TGCAGTGCTCCCGGGACAGGGTTCCATACGCAGTATTTT. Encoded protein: CSAPGTGFHTQYF.

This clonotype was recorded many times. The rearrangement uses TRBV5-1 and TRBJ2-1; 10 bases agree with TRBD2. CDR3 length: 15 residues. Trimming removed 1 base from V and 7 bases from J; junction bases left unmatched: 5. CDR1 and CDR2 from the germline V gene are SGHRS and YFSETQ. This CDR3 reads CASSLTSGTLNEQFF. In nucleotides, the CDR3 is TGCGCCAGCAGCTTGACTAGCGGGACTCTGAATGAGCAGTTCTTC.

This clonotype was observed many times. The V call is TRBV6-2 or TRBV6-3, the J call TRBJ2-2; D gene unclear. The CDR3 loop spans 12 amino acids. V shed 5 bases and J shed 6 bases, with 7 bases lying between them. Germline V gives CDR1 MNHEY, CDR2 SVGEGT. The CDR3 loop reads CASSLQSGELFF. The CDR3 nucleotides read TGTGCCAGCAGTCTCCAGTCCGGGGAGCTGTTTTTT.